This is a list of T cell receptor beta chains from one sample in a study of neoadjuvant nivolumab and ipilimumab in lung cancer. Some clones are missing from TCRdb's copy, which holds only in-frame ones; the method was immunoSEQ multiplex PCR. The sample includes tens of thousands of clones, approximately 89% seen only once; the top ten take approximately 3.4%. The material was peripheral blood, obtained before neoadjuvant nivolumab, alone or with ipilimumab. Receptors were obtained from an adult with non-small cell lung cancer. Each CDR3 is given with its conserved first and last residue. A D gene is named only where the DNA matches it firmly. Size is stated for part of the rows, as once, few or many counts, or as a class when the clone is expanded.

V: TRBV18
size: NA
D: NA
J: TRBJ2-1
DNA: TGTGCCAGCTCACCCAGGCAAAGCTCCTACAATGAGCAGTTCTTC
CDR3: CASSPRQSSYNEQFF

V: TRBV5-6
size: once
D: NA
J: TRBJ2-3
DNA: TGTGCCAGCAGACTGACGCGGGCGCGCACAGATACGCAGTATTTT
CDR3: CASRLTRARTDTQYF

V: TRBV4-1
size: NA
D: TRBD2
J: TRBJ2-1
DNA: TGCGCCAGCAGCCGGAATCCGACTAGCGGGGACTACATCGAGCAGTTCTTC
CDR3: CASSRNPTSGDYIEQFF

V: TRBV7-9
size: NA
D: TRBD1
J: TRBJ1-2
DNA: TGTGCCAGCAGCGAACCGGGACAGGGCGTCTATGGCTACACCTTC
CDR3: CASSEPGQGVYGYTF

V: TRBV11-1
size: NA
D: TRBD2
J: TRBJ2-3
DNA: TGTGCCAGCAGCACGGGACTAGCGGGAGTAGATACGCAGTATTTT
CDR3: CASSTGLAGVDTQYF

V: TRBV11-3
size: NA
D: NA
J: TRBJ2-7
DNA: TGTGCCAGCAGCTTAGGGGGATCCAATTCCTACGAGCAGTACTTC
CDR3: CASSLGGSNSYEQYF

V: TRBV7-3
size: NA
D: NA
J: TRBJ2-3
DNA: TGTGCCAGCAGCTTAATGAACGTGGGCCAAAAGGGTCCCCCAGATACGCAGTATTTT
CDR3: CASSLMNVGQKGPPDTQYF

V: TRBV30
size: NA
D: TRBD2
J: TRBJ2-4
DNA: TGTGCCTGGAGTAGAGGAAGTAGCGGGAGAAACATTCAGTACTTC
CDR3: CAWSRGSSGRNIQYF

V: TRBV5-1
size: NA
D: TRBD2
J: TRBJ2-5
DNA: TGCGCCAGCAGCTTGGAAACGACTAGCGGGAGAAGGGAGACCCAGTACTTC
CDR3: CASSLETTSGRRETQYF

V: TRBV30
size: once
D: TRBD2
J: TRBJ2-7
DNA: TGTGCCTGGACAGCGGGAGTATCGGGGGAGCAGTACTTC
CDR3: CAWTAGVSGEQYF

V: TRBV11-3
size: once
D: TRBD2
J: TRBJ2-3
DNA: TGTGCCAGCAGCCCAGGCATATGGGTAGCGGGAGGGGTAGATACGCAGTATTTT
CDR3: CASSPGIWVAGGVDTQYF

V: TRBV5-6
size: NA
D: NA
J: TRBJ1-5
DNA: TGTGCCAGCAGCTACAGCAGAATCGAGCCCCAGCATTTT
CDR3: CASSYSRIEPQHF

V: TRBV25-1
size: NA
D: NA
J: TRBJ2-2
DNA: TGTGCCAGCAGTGAACACAGGGGGGGGACCGGGGAGCTGTTTTTT
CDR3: CASSEHRGGTGELFF

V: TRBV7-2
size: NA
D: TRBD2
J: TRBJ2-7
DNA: TGTGCCAGCAGCCCCCCTAGCGGGGGTCCCTACGAGCAGTACTTC
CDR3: CASSPPSGGPYEQYF

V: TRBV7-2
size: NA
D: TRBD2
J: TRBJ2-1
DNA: TGTGCCAGCGCCACCGGGACTAGCGGCCACAATGAGCAGTTCTTC
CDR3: CASATGTSGHNEQFF

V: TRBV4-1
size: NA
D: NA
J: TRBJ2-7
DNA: TGCGCCAGCAGCCACGCCGGGACAGAGCAGTACTTC
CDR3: CASSHAGTEQYF

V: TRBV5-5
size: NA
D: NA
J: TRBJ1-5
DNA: TGTGCCAGCAGCTTGGATTTTGGGGGCGGCCAGCCCCAGCATTTT
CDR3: CASSLDFGGGQPQHF

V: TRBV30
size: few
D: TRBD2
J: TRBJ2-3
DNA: TGTGCCTGGAGGACTAGCGGGAGGGAATGGGATACGCAGTATTTT
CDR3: CAWRTSGREWDTQYF